A selection of T cell receptor beta chains follows, all from one sample in a study of cytomegalovirus exposure and HLA in healthy donors. Generated by immunoSEQ multiplex PCR, the TCRdb table keeps only in-frame clones and is missing some. The sample shows about 180,000 clones, more than 60% of them seen only once. Sequenced: PBMCs. The receptors shown here come from a human donor in good health. CDR3s include the opening cysteine and the closing phenylalanine or tryptophan. A D gene is named only where the DNA matches it firmly. Expanded clones are given a class, and other clones once, few, many or no size at all.

length: 12
D: NA
V: TRBV10-3
J: TRBJ2-5
size: NA
DNA: TGTGCCATCAGTGAGACCACTAGAGAGCAGTACTTC
CDR3: CAISETTREQYF

length: 16
D: TRBD1
V: TRBV4-3
J: TRBJ1-5
size: NA
DNA: TGCGCCAGCAGCCAAGATGCGACAGGGAATGGTCAGCCCCAGCATTTT
CDR3: CASSQDATGNGQPQHF

length: 14
D: NA
V: TRBV4-1
J: TRBJ1-6
size: NA
DNA: TGCGCCAGCAGCAGACAGGAAAGGGATTCACCCCTCCACTTT
CDR3: CASSRQERDSPLHF

length: 17
D: TRBD1
V: TRBV18
J: TRBJ2-6
size: NA
DNA: TGTGCCAGCTCACCCAAGGACAGGGGGTTTGGGGCCAACGTCCTGACTTTC
CDR3: CASSPKDRGFGANVLTF

length: 17
D: TRBD1
V: TRBV19
J: TRBJ2-6
size: NA
DNA: TGTGCCAGTAGTCCTCGGACAGGGGGTATTGGGGCCAACGTCCTGACTTTC
CDR3: CASSPRTGGIGANVLTF

length: 12
D: TRBD2
V: TRBV19
J: TRBJ2-7
size: NA
DNA: TGTGCCAGTGGGCCGGGGGGAGACGAGCAGTACTTC
CDR3: CASGPGGDEQYF

length: 15
D: TRBD1
V: TRBV2
J: TRBJ2-7
size: NA
DNA: TGTGCCACACAAGAAGGGGGCGGAATCTCCTACGAGCAGTACTTC
CDR3: CATQEGGGISYEQYF

length: 16
D: TRBD1
V: TRBV5-6
J: TRBJ1-2
size: NA
DNA: TGTGCCAGCAGCTTTGGGACAGGGGCAAACTTCTATGGCTACACCTTC
CDR3: CASSFGTGANFYGYTF

length: 14
D: NA
V: TRBV6-5
J: TRBJ2-4
size: NA
DNA: TGTGCCAGCAGCTTGGGAGGGGGGCCGGACATTCAGTACTTC
CDR3: CASSLGGGPDIQYF

length: 15
D: NA
V: TRBV6-5
J: TRBJ1-1
size: NA
DNA: TGTGCCAGCAGTCCAACCGGGACAATGAACACTGAAGCTTTCTTT
CDR3: CASSPTGTMNTEAFF

length: 13
D: NA
V: TRBV18
J: TRBJ1-4
size: NA
DNA: TGTGCCAGCCTAGGACAGATCAATGAAAAACTGTTTTTT
CDR3: CASLGQINEKLFF

length: 16
D: TRBD1
V: TRBV7-6
J: TRBJ2-1
size: NA
DNA: TGTGCCAGCAGCTTACAATGGGGACAGGGAGACAATGAGCAGTTCTTC
CDR3: CASSLQWGQGDNEQFF

length: 13
D: TRBD1
V: TRBV29-1
J: TRBJ1-5
size: NA
DNA: TGCAGCGTTGGGGGACAGGGAGATCAGCCCCAGCATTTT
CDR3: CSVGGQGDQPQHF

length: 15
D: NA
V: TRBV19
J: TRBJ1-5
size: NA
DNA: TGTGCCAGTAGTATACTCAGGTATAGCAATCAGCCCCAGCATTTT
CDR3: CASSILRYSNQPQHF

length: 15
D: NA
V: TRBV18
J: TRBJ1-3
size: NA
DNA: TGTGCCAGCTCACCAACTAGTCTCTCTGGAAACACCATATATTTT
CDR3: CASSPTSLSGNTIYF

length: 14
D: NA
V: TRBV7-6
J: TRBJ2-5
size: NA
DNA: TGTGCCAGCAGCTACGGACAGTACCAAGAGACCCAGTACTTC
CDR3: CASSYGQYQETQYF

length: 13
D: NA
V: TRBV7-9
J: TRBJ2-1
size: once
DNA: TGTGCCAGCAGCTTAGGTAGCGGCAATGAGCAGTTCTTC
CDR3: CASSLGSGNEQFF

length: 16
D: TRBD1
V: TRBV2
J: TRBJ1-4
size: NA
DNA: TGTGCCAGCAGTGAAAATAGGGGGACAGGGGAGGAAAAACTGTTTTTT
CDR3: CASSENRGTGEEKLFF

length: 12
D: NA
V: TRBV9
J: TRBJ2-5
size: NA
DNA: TGTGCCAGCAGCGTGGGGGGAGAGACCCAGTACTTC
CDR3: CASSVGGETQYF

length: 14
D: TRBD2
V: TRBV7-3
J: TRBJ2-7
size: NA
DNA: TGTGCCAGCAGCTTAACTGGGACTAGCCGCGAGCAGTACTTC
CDR3: CASSLTGTSREQYF

length: 14
D: NA
V: TRBV5-4
J: TRBJ1-2
size: NA
DNA: TGTGCCAGCAGCCAAGCGGGGGGGTTGAATGGCTACACCTTC
CDR3: CASSQAGGLNGYTF

length: 16
D: TRBD2
V: TRBV19
J: TRBJ2-3
size: few
DNA: TGTGCCAGTAGGCCCTCGGGCGGGGGGGCGGTAGATACGCAGTATTTT
CDR3: CASRPSGGGAVDTQYF

length: 14
D: TRBD2
V: TRBV10-3
J: TRBJ2-7
size: NA
DNA: TGTGCCACCGGGCGTGGGGGGGAGTCCTACGAGCAGTACTTC
CDR3: CATGRGGESYEQYF

length: 16
D: TRBD1
V: TRBV18
J: TRBJ1-1
size: few
DNA: TGTGCCAGCTCAACCGGGACAGGGGCTATGAACACTGAAGCTTTCTTT
CDR3: CASSTGTGAMNTEAFF

length: 14
D: NA
V: TRBV25-1
J: TRBJ2-5
size: NA
DNA: TGTGCCAGCAGATCATACAGGGGAGGACAGACCCAGTACTTC
CDR3: CASRSYRGGQTQYF